This record looks at one TCR beta chain sequence and its context. Its cognate antigen is unknown. The sample is drawn from a study of blood T cells in healthy people across ages. Overall study: About one barcoded beta molecule per two T cells came from capture by template switching.

The CDR3 is made up of 15 amino acids. Trimming cost V 1 base and J 2 bases, with 13 bases left between them. CDR1 is DFQATT, CDR2 SNEGSKA, per germline (reference sequence). Study results and caveats: In older individuals, TCR beta diversity per million T cells was lower, falling roughly linearly with age. Higher diversity and more naive CD4+ cells were features of long-lived donors, compared to aged donors.

Primers used in a second PCR of about 6 to 11 cycles were a sample-barcoded 5' primer and a J-beta primer mix. TCRdb reanalysed the 5' RACE reads using MiXCR and keeps one entry per CDR3 protein. This sample has 850,000 to 1,000,000 distinct CDR3 sequences, with about 44% found just once. This receptor was taken from a man aged 30 to 39 in good health. The sequencing input was blood. This chain links TRBV20-1 with TRBJ2-3, with D perhaps TRBD1 or TRBD2 (5 bases each). The CDR3 region is CSARAGRLPTDTQYF. CDR3 coding DNA: TGCAGTGCTAGAGCGGGACGCCTCCCCACAGATACGCAGTATTTT.